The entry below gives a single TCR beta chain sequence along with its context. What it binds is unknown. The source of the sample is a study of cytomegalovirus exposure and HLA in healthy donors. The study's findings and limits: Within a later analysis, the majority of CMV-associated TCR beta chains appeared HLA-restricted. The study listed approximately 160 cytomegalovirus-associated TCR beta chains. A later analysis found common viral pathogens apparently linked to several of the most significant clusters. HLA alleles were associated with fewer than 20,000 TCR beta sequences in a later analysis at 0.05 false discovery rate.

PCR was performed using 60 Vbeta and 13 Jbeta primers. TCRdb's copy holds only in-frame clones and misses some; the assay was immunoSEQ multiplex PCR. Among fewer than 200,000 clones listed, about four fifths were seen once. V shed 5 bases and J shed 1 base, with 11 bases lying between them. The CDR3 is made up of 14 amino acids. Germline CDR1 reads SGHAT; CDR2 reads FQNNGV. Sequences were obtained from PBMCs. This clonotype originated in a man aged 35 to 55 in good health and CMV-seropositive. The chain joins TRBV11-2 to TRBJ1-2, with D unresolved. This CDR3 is CASSVDNNNYGYTF. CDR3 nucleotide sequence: TGTGCCAGCAGCGTTGACAACAATAACTATGGCTACACCTTC.